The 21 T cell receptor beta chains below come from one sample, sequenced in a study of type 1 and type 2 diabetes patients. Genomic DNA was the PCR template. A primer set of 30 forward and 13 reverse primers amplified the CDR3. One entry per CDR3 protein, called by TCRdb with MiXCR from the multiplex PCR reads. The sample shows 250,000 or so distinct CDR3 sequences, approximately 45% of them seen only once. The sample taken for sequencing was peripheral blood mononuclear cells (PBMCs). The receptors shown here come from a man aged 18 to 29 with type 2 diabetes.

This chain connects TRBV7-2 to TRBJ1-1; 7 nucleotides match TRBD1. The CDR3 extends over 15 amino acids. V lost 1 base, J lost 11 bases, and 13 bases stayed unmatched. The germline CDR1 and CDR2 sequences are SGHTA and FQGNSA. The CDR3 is CASSLVSRTLRGAFF. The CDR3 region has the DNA TGTGCCAGCAGCTTAGTTTCGCGGACTCTCAGGGGGGCTTTCTTT.

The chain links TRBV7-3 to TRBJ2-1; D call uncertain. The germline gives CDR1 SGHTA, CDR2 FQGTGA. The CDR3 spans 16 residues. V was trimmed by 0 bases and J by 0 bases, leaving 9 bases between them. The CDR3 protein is CASSLTITSSYNEQFF. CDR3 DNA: TGTGCCAGCAGCTTAACTATCACGTCCTCCTACAATGAGCAGTTCTTC.

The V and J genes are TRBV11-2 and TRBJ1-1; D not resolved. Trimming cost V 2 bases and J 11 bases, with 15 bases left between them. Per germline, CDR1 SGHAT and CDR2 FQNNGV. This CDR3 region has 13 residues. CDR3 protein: CASSLIDPGSAFF. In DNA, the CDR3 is TGTGCCAGCAGCTTAATAGATCCGGGATCGGCTTTCTTT.

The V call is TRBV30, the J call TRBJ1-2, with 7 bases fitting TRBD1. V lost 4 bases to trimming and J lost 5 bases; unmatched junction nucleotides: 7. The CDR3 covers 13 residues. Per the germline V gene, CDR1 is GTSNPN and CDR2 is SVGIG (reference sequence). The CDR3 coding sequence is TGTGCCTGGAATCGACAGGGCGGGTATGGCTACACCTTC. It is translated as CAWNRQGGYGYTF.

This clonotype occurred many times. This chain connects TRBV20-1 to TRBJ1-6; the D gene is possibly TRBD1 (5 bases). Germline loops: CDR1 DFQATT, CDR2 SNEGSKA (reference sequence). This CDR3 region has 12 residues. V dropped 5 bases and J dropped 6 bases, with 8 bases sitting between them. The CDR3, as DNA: TGCAGTGCTCGCAGGGCTAATTCACCCCTCCACTTT. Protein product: CSARRANSPLHF.

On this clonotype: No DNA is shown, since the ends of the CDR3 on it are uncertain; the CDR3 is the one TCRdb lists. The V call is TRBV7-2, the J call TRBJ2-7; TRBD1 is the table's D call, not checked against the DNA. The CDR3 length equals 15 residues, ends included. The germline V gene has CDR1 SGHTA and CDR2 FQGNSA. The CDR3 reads CASSFYSGQGVEQYF.

The CDR3 nucleotides are TGCAGCGTGAAGGACGGCCTGAACACTGAAGCTTTCTTT. Protein sequence: CSVKDGLNTEAFF. The genes are TRBV29-1 and TRBJ1-1, with no clear D. The CDR3 runs to 13 residues. Germline loops: CDR1 SQVTM, CDR2 ANQGSEA. Trimming pared 6 bases from V and 0 bases from J, leaving 11 bases between.

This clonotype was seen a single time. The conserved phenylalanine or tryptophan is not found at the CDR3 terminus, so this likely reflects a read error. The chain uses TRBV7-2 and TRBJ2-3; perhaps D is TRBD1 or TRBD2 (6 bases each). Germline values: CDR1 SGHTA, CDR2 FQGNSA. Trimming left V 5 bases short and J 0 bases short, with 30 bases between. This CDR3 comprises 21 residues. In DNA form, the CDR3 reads TGTGCCAGCAGCCACTGGGGGGCGGAGGGGTCTGTATCGCCTAGCACAGATACGCAGTATTAT. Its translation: CASSHWGAEGSVSPSTDTQYY.

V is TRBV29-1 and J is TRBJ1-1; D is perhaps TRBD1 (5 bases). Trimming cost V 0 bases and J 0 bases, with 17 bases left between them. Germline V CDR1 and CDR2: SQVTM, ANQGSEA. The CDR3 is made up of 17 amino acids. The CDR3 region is CSVEDWVFGDLNTEAFF. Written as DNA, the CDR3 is TGCAGCGTTGAAGATTGGGTTTTCGGGGACCTGAACACTGAAGCTTTCTTT. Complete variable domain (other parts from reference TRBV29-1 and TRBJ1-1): SAVISQKPSRDICQRGTSLTIQCQVDSQVTMMFWYRQQPGQSLTLIATANQGSEATYESGFVIDKFPISRPNLTFSTLTVSNMSPEDSSIYLCSVEDWVFGDLNTEAFFGQGTRLTVV.

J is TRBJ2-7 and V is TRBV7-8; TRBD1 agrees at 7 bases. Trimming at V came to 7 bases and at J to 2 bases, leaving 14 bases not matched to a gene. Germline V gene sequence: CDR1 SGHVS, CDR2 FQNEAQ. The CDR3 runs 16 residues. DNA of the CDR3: TGTGCCAGCACCTCAGGGGGTACCCCCGGAACCTACGAGCAGTACTTC. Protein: CASTSGGTPGTYEQYF.

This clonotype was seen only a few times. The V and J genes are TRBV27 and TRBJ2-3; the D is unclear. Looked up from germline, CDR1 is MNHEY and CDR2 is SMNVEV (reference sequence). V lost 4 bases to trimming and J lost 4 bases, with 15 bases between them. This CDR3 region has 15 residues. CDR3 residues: CASSSIRNRADTQYF. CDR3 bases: TGTGCCAGCAGTTCAATTAGAAATCGGGCAGATACGCAGTATTTT.

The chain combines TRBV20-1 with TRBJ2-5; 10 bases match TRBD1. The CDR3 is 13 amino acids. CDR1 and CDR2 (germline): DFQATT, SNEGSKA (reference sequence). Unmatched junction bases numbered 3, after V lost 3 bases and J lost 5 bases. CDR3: CSARDRGIETQYF. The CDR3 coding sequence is TGCAGTGCTAGGGACAGGGGGATTGAGACCCAGTACTTC.

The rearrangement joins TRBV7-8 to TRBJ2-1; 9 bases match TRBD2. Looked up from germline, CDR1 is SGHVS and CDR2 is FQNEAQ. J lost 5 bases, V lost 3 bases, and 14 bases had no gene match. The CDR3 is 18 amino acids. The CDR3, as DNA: TGTGCCAGCAGCTTCGGTGGGGTATCAGCGGGAGGAGACAATGAGCAGTTCTTC. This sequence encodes CASSFGGVSAGGDNEQFF.

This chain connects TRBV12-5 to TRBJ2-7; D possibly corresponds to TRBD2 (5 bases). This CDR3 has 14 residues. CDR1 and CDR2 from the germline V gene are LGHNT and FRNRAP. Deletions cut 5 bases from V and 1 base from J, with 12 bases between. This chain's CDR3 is CASGKAVASYEQYF. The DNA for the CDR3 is TGTGCTAGTGGTAAAGCGGTAGCTTCCTACGAGCAGTACTTC.

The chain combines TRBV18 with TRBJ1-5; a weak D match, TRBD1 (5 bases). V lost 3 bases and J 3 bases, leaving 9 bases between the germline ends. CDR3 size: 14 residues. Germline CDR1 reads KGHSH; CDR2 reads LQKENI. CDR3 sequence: CASSPLDTNQPQHF. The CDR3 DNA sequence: TGTGCCAGCTCACCTCTGGACACCAATCAGCCCCAGCATTTT.

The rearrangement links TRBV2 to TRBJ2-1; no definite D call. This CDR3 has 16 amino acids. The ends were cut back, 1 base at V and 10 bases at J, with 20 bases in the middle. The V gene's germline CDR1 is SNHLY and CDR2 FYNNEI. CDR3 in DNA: TGTGCCAGCAGTGAAGATGACCCAGGCACCTTAAGCGAGCAGTTCTTC. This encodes CASSEDDPGTLSEQFF.

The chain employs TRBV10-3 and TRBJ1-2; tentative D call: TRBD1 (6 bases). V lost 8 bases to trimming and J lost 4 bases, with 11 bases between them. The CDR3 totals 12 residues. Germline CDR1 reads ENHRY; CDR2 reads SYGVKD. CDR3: CAISDRTYGYTF. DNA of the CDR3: TGTGCCATCTCCGACAGGACCTATGGCTACACCTTC.

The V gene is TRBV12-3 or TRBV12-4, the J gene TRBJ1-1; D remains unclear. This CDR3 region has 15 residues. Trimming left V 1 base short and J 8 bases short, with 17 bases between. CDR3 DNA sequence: TGTGCCAGCAGTTTAGGGGAGCTTCTAAACGACGAAGCTTTCTTT. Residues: CASSLGELLNDEAFF.

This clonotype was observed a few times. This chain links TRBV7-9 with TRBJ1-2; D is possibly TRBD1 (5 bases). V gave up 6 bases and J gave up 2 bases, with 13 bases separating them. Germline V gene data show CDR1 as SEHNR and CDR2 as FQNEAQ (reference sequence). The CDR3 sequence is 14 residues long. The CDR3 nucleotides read TGTGCCAGCAGTTCCACAGCAGGGAACTATGGCTACACCTTC. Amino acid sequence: CASSSTAGNYGYTF.

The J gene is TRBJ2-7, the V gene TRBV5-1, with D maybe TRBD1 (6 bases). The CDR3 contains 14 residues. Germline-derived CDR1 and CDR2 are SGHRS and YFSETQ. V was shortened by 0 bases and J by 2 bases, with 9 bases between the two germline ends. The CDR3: CASSLETGTYEQYF. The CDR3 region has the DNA TGCGCCAGCAGCTTGGAGACAGGTACCTACGAGCAGTACTTC.

This CDR3 reads CASSDVARYGYTF. The CDR3, as DNA: TGTGCCAGCAGTGACGTTGCGAGGTATGGCTACACCTTC. The rearrangement uses TRBV6-4 and TRBJ1-2; D unclear. Germline-derived CDR1 and CDR2 are MRHNA and SNTAGT. The CDR3 has 13 residues. The V gene lost 2 bases and the J gene lost 5 bases, with 9 bases spanning the gap.